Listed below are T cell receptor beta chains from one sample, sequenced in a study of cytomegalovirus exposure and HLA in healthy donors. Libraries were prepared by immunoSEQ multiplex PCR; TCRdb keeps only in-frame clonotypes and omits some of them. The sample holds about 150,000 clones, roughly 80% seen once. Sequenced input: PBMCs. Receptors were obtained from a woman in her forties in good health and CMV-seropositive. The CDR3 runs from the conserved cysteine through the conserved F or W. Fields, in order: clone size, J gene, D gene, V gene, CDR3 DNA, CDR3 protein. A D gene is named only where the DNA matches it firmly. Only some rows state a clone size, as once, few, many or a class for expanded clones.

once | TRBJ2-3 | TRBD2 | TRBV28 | TGTGCCAGCAGTTCTAGCGGGGGGACTAGCACAGATACGCAGTATTTT | CASSSSGGTSTDTQYF
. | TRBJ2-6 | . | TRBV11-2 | TGTGCCAGCAGCGAGGTGGGGGCGTGGGGGGCCAACGTCCTGACTTTC | CASSEVGAWGANVLTF
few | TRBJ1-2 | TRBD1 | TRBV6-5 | TGTGCCAGCAGTTACGCTCGCGGACAGGGGGCGATCGGCTACACCTTC | CASSYARGQGAIGYTF
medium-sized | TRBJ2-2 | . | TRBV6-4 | TGTGCCAGCAGTGAGCAGGGCTCCACCGGGGAGCTGTTTTTT | CASSEQGSTGELFF
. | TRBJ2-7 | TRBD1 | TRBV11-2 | TGTGCCAGCAGCTTGGACAGGGTGAACTACGAGCAGTACTTC | CASSLDRVNYEQYF
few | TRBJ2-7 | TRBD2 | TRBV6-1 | TGTGCCAGCGGGAATATGGTAGCGGGAAGCGAGCAGTACTTC | CASGNMVAGSEQYF
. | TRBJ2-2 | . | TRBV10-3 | TGTGCCATCACCGAGGGTCCGGACACCGGGGAGCTGTTTTTT | CAITEGPDTGELFF
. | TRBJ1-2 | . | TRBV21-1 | TGTGCCAGCAGCAAAGTGTGCGGGGGAACAAACACCTTC | CASSKVCGGTNTF
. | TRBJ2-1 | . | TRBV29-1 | TGCAGCGTTGAAGATAGGTCGTCTAGCGGGACAGGACATGAGCAGTTCTTC | CSVEDRSSSGTGHEQFF
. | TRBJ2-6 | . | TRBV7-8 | TGTGCCAGCAGCTTAGACGGAGGGGCTGCTGGGGCCAACGTCCTGACTTTC | CASSLDGGAAGANVLTF
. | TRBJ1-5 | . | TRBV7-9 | TGTGCCAGCAGCCCAGGGTATAGCAATCAGCCCCAGCATTTT | CASSPGYSNQPQHF
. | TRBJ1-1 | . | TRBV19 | TGTGCCAGTAGTATTCAGGGTCCGAACACTGAAGCTTTCTTT | CASSIQGPNTEAFF
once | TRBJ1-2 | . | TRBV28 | TGTGCCAGCAGTTTGATTCAGTCCTATGGCTACACCTTC | CASSLIQSYGYTF
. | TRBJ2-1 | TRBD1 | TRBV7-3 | TGTGCCAGCAGCTCACAGGACAGGGGGAGTGAGCAGTTCTTC | CASSSQDRGSEQFF
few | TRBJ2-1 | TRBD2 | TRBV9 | TGTGCCAGCAGACGGACTAGCGGGAGTGCCGGGGAGCAGTTCTTC | CASRRTSGSAGEQFF
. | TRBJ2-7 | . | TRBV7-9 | TGTGCCAGCAGCCGTAGTATGGGGGCGTTCGAGCAGTATTTC | CASSRSMGAFEQYF
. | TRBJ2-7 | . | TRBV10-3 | TGTGCCATCAGCCACGCGGGGGCCGAGCAGTACTTC | CAISHAGAEQYF
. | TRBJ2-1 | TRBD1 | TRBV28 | TGTGCCAGCAGTTTTACAGGGGGCGCGGAAAATGAGCAGTTCTTC | CASSFTGGAENEQFF
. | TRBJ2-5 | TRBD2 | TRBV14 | TGTGCCAGCAGCCACGATAGCGGGCCCCAAGAGACCCAGTACTTC | CASSHDSGPQETQYF
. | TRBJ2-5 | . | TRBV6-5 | TGTGCCAGCAGTTACTCGAGGGACTCCTCGGTAGAGACCCAGTACTTC | CASSYSRDSSVETQYF
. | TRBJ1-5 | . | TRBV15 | TGTGCCACCAGCAGAGATAACAGCCTCAATCAGCCCCAGCATTTT | CATSRDNSLNQPQHF
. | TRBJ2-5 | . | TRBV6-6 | TGTGCCATCGCAGGGGAAGAGACCCAGTACTTC | CAIAGEETQYF
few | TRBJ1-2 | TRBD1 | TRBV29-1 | TGCAGCGTTGAAGGCGAGGTCAGGGGGCTCGGTTACTATGGCTACACCTTC | CSVEGEVRGLGYYGYTF
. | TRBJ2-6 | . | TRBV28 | TGTGCCAGCACAGTTAGCGCGGGGGCCAACGTCCTGACTTTC | CASTVSAGANVLTF
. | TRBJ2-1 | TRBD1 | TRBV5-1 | TGCGCCAGCAGCCGGGACAGTACTTCAAGCTCCTACAATGAGCAGTTCTTC | CASSRDSTSSSYNEQFF
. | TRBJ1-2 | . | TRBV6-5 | TGTGCCAGCAATGGGGGGAACTATGGCTACACCTTC | CASNGGNYGYTF
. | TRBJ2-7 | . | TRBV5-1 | TGCGCCAGCAGCCCCAGCGGACGCGAGCAGTACTTC | CASSPSGREQYF
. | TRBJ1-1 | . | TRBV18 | TGTGCCAGCTCACCCCTGGTTGGACAGAACACTGAAGCTTTCTTT | CASSPLVGQNTEAFF
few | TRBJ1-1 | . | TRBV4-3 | TGCGCCAGCAGCCAAGACGGGTTGAACACTGAAGCTTTCTTT | CASSQDGLNTEAFF
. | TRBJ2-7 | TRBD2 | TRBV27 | TGTGCCAGCAGCCCCGACAGGGGGACTAGCGGGAGGATCTACGAGCAGTACTTC | CASSPDRGTSGRIYEQYF
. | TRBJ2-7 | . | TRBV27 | TGTGCCAGCAGGGCGCCGGGAACGCTCGTCTACGAGCAGTACTTC | CASRAPGTLVYEQYF
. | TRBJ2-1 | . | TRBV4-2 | TGTGCCAGCAGCCCCTCGAGAGATTACAATGAGCAGTTCTTC | CASSPSRDYNEQFF
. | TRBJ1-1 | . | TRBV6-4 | TGTGCCAGCAGCCGATACAGGAACACTGAAGCTTTCTTT | CASSRYRNTEAFF
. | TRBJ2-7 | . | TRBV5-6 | TGTGCCAGCAGCTTACAGGGCAGAGTTTACGAGCAGTACTTC | CASSLQGRVYEQYF
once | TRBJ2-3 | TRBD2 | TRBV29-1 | TGCAGCGTTGAATACGGGGGTCTAGCGGGAGGGCACCCCGATACGCAGTATTTT | CSVEYGGLAGGHPDTQYF
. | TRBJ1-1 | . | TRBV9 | TGTGCCAGCAGCGTAGGACAGGATTATTACACTGAAGCTTTCTTT | CASSVGQDYYTEAFF
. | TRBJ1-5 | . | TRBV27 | TGTGCCAGCAGTTCACAGGGTACGACCCCTCAGCCCCAGCATTTT | CASSSQGTTPQPQHF
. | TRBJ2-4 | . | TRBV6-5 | TGTGCCAGCAGTTACTCGATAGGGGAAAACATTCAGTACTTC | CASSYSIGENIQYF
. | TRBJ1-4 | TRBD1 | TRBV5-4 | TGTGCCAGCAGCGATCAGGGGGGAGCTAATGAAAAACTGTTTTTT | CASSDQGGANEKLFF
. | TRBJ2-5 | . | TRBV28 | TGTGCCAGCAGCGGGACTCCCAGAGAGACCCAGTACTTC | CASSGTPRETQYF
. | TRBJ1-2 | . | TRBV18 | TGTGCCAGCTCACCAGCCGTGGCAGGGGATGGCTACACCTTC | CASSPAVAGDGYTF
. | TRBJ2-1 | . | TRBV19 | TGTGCCAGTAGCGGGGGTGTCTCCTACAATGAGCAGTTCTTC | CASSGGVSYNEQFF
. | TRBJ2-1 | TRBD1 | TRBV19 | TGTGCCAGTAGTAGGGACAGGGGCAATGAGCAGTTCTTC | CASSRDRGNEQFF
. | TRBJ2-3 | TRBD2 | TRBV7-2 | TGTGCCAGCAGCTTAGGAGCGGGAGGGCCAGATACGCAGTATTTT | CASSLGAGGPDTQYF
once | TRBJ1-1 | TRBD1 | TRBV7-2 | TGTGCCAGCAGCTTAGGCCGGGGACAGGGGGCCCCCCTAAACACTGAAGCTTTCTTT | CASSLGRGQGAPLNTEAFF
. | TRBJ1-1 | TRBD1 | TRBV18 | TGTGCCAGCCGACAGGGAGTGAACACTGAAGCTTTCTTT | CASRQGVNTEAFF
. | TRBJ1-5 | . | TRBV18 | TGTGCCAGCTCACCAGGCCAGGGGAATCAGCCCCAGCATTTT | CASSPGQGNQPQHF
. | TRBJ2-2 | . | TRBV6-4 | TGTGCCAGCAGTGCCGGAGCGAACACCGGGGAGCTGTTTTTT | CASSAGANTGELFF
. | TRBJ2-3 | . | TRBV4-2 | TGTGCCAGCAGCCAAAACCTAGAAAACACAGATACGCAGTATTTT | CASSQNLENTDTQYF
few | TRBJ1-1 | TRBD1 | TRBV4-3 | TGCGCCAGCAGCCACGGGACAGGGGGTATGAACACTGAAGCTTTCTTT | CASSHGTGGMNTEAFF
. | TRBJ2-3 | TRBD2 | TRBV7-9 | TGTGCCAGCAGCCGAGCGGGAGTCACAGATACGCAGTATTTT | CASSRAGVTDTQYF
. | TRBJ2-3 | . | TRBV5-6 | TGTGCCAGCAGCTTCTACGGGGTTGTTGGGACAGATACGCAGTATTTT | CASSFYGVVGTDTQYF